Listed below are T cell receptor beta chains from one sample, sequenced in a study of neoadjuvant nivolumab and ipilimumab in lung cancer. The method was immunoSEQ multiplex PCR; TCRdb's version includes in-frame clones alone and lacks a portion of them. This table holds 18,000 or so clones, under 85% found once. The material was tumor tissue, obtained after neoadjuvant nivolumab, alone or with ipilimumab, at or shortly before surgery. The receptors originated from an adult with non-small cell lung cancer. The CDR3 runs from the conserved cysteine through the conserved F or W. A D gene is named only where the DNA matches it firmly.

j_call,d_call,v_call,cdr3_aa,cdr3_nt
TRBJ2-6,-,TRBV7-2,CASSLALSSGANVLTF,TGTGCCAGCAGCTTAGCTCTGTCCTCTGGGGCCAACGTCCTGACTTTC
TRBJ2-5,-,TRBV11-2,CASSPQAWGQETQYF,TGTGCCAGCAGCCCGCAGGCCTGGGGGCAAGAGACCCAGTACTTC
TRBJ2-2,-,TRBV5-4,CASSPGGQANTGELFF,TGTGCCAGCAGCCCGGGGGGACAGGCGAACACCGGGGAGCTGTTTTTT
TRBJ2-1,TRBD2,TRBV18,CASSPLAGGNNEQFF,TGTGCCAGCTCACCACTAGCGGGGGGTAACAATGAGCAGTTCTTC
TRBJ2-1,TRBD2,TRBV6-5,CASSSSGRGSYNEQFF,TGTGCCAGCAGTTCCTCAGGGAGGGGCTCCTACAATGAGCAGTTCTTC
TRBJ2-3,-,TRBV7-8,CASSLDRGTSLDTQYF,TGTGCCAGCAGTCTAGACCGGGGGACGAGTTTAGATACGCAGTATTTT
TRBJ1-2,TRBD1,TRBV11-2,CASSLGQGDGYTF,TGTGCCAGCAGCTTAGGACAGGGAGATGGCTACACCTTC
TRBJ2-7,-,TRBV5-1,CASSLETFLIEQYF,TGCGCCAGCAGCTTGGAAACCTTTTTGATCGAGCAGTACTTC
TRBJ1-1,TRBD1,TRBV6-1,CASSDPRGVSTEAFF,TGTGCCAGCAGTGATCCCAGGGGGGTTAGCACTGAAGCTTTCTTT
TRBJ1-2,-,TRBV7-2,CASSEDHGSYGYTF,TGTGCCAGCAGCGAAGACCATGGCTCTTATGGCTACACCTTC